A selection of T cell receptor beta chains follows, all from one sample in a study of T cell changes during pregnancy in multiple sclerosis. TCRdb keeps only in-frame clones here, not all; method: immunoSEQ multiplex PCR. The sample has some 120,000 clones, under 95% seen once. The sample in question was peripheral blood, obtained before pregnancy. The origin of the receptors is a female donor with multiple sclerosis, enrolled in a pregnancy study. Each CDR3 is given with its conserved first and last residue. D genes are given only for firm matches. Size values are once, few and many counts, or a class for expanded clones, and some rows have none.

TRBV2,.,.,TRBJ2-2,TGTGCCAGCAGTGAGATCAGGGGAGACACCGGGGAGCTGTTTTTT,CASSEIRGDTGELFF
TRBV27,.,.,TRBJ2-1,TGTGCCAGCAAGTCCGGAGGGACCAACTTTCTCAATGAGCAGTTCTTC,CASKSGGTNFLNEQFF
TRBV5-1,.,once,TRBJ2-2,TGCGCCAGCACCCCGGGAGCAGCGAACACCGGGGAGCTGTTTTTT,CASTPGAANTGELFF
TRBV25-1,TRBD2,.,TRBJ2-7,TGTGCCAGCAGTGATGCGACTAGCGGATCCTACGAGCAGTACTTC,CASSDATSGSYEQYF
TRBV2,.,.,TRBJ1-1,TGTGCCAGCAGACAGGTAAAGGGATTCACTGAAGCTTTCTTT,CASRQVKGFTEAFF
TRBV5-4,.,.,TRBJ2-7,TGTGCCAGCAGCGATGATAACCCGGGGGAGCAGTACTTC,CASSDDNPGEQYF
TRBV7-2,.,.,TRBJ2-3,TGTGCCAGCAGCTTCCAGGGGGGTTACACAGATACGCAGTATTTT,CASSFQGGYTDTQYF
TRBV6-1,TRBD2,.,TRBJ2-1,TGTGCCAGCAGTGAAGCGCGCGGGGGGGCCGTGCATGAGCAGTTCTTC,CASSEARGGAVHEQFF
TRBV18,TRBD1,.,TRBJ1-5,TGTGCCAGCTCCCGGGACAGCCACAATCAGCCCCAGCATTTT,CASSRDSHNQPQHF
TRBV19,TRBD2,.,TRBJ2-2,TGTGCCAGTAGTCCCATAGCGGGTTACACCGGGGAGCTGTTTTTT,CASSPIAGYTGELFF
TRBV18,TRBD2,.,TRBJ2-1,TGTGCCAGCTCACCCGGCGGGGGGGCTCTCAACAATGAGCAGTTCTTC,CASSPGGGALNNEQFF
TRBV6-5,.,.,TRBJ2-7,TGTGCCAGCAGTTCCTCTAACTACGAGCAGTACTTC,CASSSSNYEQYF
TRBV29-1,.,once,TRBJ2-2,TGCAGCGTTGAGGAGGGCACCGGGGAGCTGTTTTTT,CSVEEGTGELFF
TRBV5-1,TRBD1,.,TRBJ1-2,TGCGCCAGCAGCATGGGACAGGGTGTATCCTATGGCTACACCTTC,CASSMGQGVSYGYTF
TRBV2,.,.,TRBJ1-2,TGTGCCAGCAGTGAAGGCGTCGGGAGCACGAACTATGGCTACACCTTC,CASSEGVGSTNYGYTF
TRBV7-9,TRBD2,.,TRBJ2-7,TGTGCCAGCAGCTCTTTTACCGGGACTAGCGCCTACGAGCAGTACTTC,CASSSFTGTSAYEQYF
TRBV2,.,few,TRBJ1-1,TGTGCCAGCAGTGACGGACAGAGAAACACTGAAGCTTTCTTT,CASSDGQRNTEAFF
TRBV5-4,TRBD1,.,TRBJ2-4,TGTGCCAGCAGCTCCCCGGGGACAGGGAAGGAAAACATTCAGTACTTC,CASSSPGTGKENIQYF
TRBV6-5,.,.,TRBJ1-2,TGTGCCAGCTCTGGGAAAGGGGGGGGCTATGGCTACACCTTC,CASSGKGGGYGYTF
TRBV5-1,TRBD1,.,TRBJ1-1,TGCGCCAGCAGCCTCTCCGTGGGACAGGGGGACACTGAAGCTTTCTTT,CASSLSVGQGDTEAFF